This is a list of T cell receptor beta chains from one sample in a study of memory CD4+ T cells and cytomegalovirus serostatus. The protocol was immunoSEQ multiplex PCR, while the TCRdb copy is restricted to in-frame clones and leaves out a portion. The profile shows 85,000 to 100,000 clones, about four fifths of them singletons. The sample consisted of memory CD4+ T cells from blood. The receptors come from an adult in good health and CMV-seropositive. Each CDR3 is given with its conserved first and last residue. The D gene is left open where the match is weak. Clone size is shown for a subset of rows, as once, few, many or a class of expanded clone.

abundance	v_gene	d_gene	j_gene	CDR3nt	CDR3aa
few	TRBV4-1	-	TRBJ2-1	TGCGCCAGCAGCCAAGAAATGGGGTATGAGCAGTTCTTC	CASSQEMGYEQFF
once	TRBV29-1	-	TRBJ1-2	TGCAGCGTTGAAAGTCAGGAAGTGAAGGGCTACACCTTC	CSVESQEVKGYTF
-	TRBV5-1	-	TRBJ2-5	TGCGCCAGCAGCTGGGGGCCAGGGGGGGAGACCCAGTACTTC	CASSWGPGGETQYF
-	TRBV5-1	TRBD1	TRBJ2-1	TGCGCCAGCAGCTTGGATGGACAGGGCGGCAATGAGCAGTTCTTC	CASSLDGQGGNEQFF
-	TRBV4-3	-	TRBJ2-3	TGCGCCAGCAGCCAAGAACACAGGGCCATTCGGGATACGCAGTATTTT	CASSQEHRAIRDTQYF
-	TRBV25-1	-	TRBJ2-1	TGTGCCAGCAGTGAAATGCAACTAGTGGCTGAGCAGTTCTTC	CASSEMQLVAEQFF
few	TRBV29-1	-	TRBJ2-3	TGCAGCGTTGATGTGGGGGGGCAGGGCACAGATACGCAGTATTTT	CSVDVGGQGTDTQYF
-	TRBV7-2	TRBD2	TRBJ2-7	TGTGCCAGCAGCTTAATGTCTAGCGGAGGGCGGACCTACGAGCAGTACTTC	CASSLMSSGGRTYEQYF
few	TRBV28	-	TRBJ1-1	TGTGCCAGCAGTCTAGTCCGCACTGAAGCTTTCTTT	CASSLVRTEAFF
-	TRBV28	-	TRBJ1-2	TGTGCCAGCAGTCCCCCGTCCGGAGGGGCTGGCTACACCTTC	CASSPPSGGAGYTF
-	TRBV2	TRBD2	TRBJ2-7	TGTGCCAGCAGAACTCTAGCGGGGATATACGAGCAGTACTTC	CASRTLAGIYEQYF